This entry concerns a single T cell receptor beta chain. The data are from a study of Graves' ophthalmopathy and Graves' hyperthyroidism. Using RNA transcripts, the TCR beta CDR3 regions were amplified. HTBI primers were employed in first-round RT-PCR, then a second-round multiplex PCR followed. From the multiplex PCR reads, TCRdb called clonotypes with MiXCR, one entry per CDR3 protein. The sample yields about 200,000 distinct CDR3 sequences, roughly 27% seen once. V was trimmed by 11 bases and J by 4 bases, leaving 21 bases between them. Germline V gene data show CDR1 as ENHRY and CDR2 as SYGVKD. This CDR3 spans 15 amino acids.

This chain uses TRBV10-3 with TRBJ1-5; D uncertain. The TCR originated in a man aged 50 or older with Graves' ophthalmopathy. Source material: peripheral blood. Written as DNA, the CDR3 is TGTGCCTCCCGATCGGTATTCACCTATAATCAGCCCCAGCATTTT. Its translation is CASRSVFTYNQPQHF.